A single sample gave rise to the 26 T cell receptor beta chains below, sequenced in a study of blood T cell repertoires in COVID-19 (dated by TCRdb to the early 2020s). The library relied on the immunoSEQ multiplex PCR assay. The table comes from immuneACCESS by way of TCRdb, which keeps in-frame sequences with V and J called. Part of the clones is missing from these tables; in studies checked, under half for an unresolved V gene and the rest for unknown reasons. This sample has roughly 150,000 clones in its table, and about 81% of those were observed once. The top ten clonotypes cover about 11% of the sample. The sample comprised peripheral blood. Receptors were obtained from a human donor in a cohort sampled during active COVID-19.

The chain recombines TRBV14 with TRBJ2-1; D is possibly TRBD2 (6 bases). The CDR3 has 14 amino acids. Trimming cost V 4 bases and J 10 bases, with 17 bases left between them. Germline lookup yields CDR1 SGHDN and CDR2 FVKESK. In DNA, the CDR3 is TGTGCCAGCAGCCCACGGACGGGGGTAATGGAGCAGTTCTTC. Its protein is CASSPRTGVMEQFF.

The rearrangement joins TRBV27 to TRBJ2-5; a possible D gene is TRBD1 (5 bases). The V end lost 7 bases, the J end lost 8 bases, and 14 bases lay between the germline ends. The CDR3 extends over 12 amino acids. Germline V gene sequence: CDR1 MNHEY, CDR2 SMNVEV (reference sequence). CDR3 coding DNA: TGTGCCAGCACCTCCAGGGCGTCTACCCAGTACTTC. It yields the protein CASTSRASTQYF.

This clone was found many times. Additional DNA sequences in this sample encode the identical CDR3. The gene calls are TRBV19 and TRBJ1-5; the match to TRBD1 covers 10 bases. The length of the CDR3 is 16 residues. V dropped 8 bases and J dropped 4; count of bases not matched to a gene: 11. CDR1 is LNHDA and CDR2 is SQIVND in the germline V gene (reference sequence). The CDR3 DNA follows: TGTGCCAGTTCCACCCCGGACAGGGGGAATAATCAGCCCCAGCATTTT. This gives the protein CASSTPDRGNNQPQHF.

The rearrangement joins TRBV3-1 (or the pseudogene TRBV3-2) to TRBJ2-6; the D gene is possibly TRBD2 (5 bases). V was clipped by 4 bases and J by 2 bases, with 6 bases between them. The CDR3 consists of 14 residues. Germline-derived CDR1 and CDR2 are LGHDT and YNNKEL (reference sequence). The CDR3 reads CASSLGTGANVLTF. Here the CDR3 DNA reads TGTGCCAGCAGCCTCGGGACTGGGGCCAACGTCCTGACTTTC.

The chain uses TRBV5-6 and TRBJ1-6; perhaps TRBD1 as D (6 bases). Looked up from germline, CDR1 is SGHDT and CDR2 is YYEEEE. The V end lost 0 bases, the J end lost 3 bases, and 10 bases lay between the germline ends. The CDR3 covers 16 residues. The CDR3 loop is CASSLGQVIYNSPLHF. Written as DNA, the CDR3 is TGTGCCAGCAGCTTGGGACAGGTTATCTATAATTCACCCCTCCACTTT.

V is TRBV15 and J is TRBJ2-3; the match to TRBD1 covers 10 bases. The CDR3 is 15 residues long. The germline V gene has CDR1 LNHNV and CDR2 YYDKDF (reference sequence). The V and J ends lost 2 bases and 6 bases, in that order; junction bases with no gene match: 5. CDR3 sequence: CATSRRQGAGDTQYF. The CDR3 DNA follows: TGTGCCACCAGCAGACGACAGGGGGCAGGGGATACGCAGTATTTT.

The J gene is TRBJ1-3, the V gene TRBV28, with D hard to call. CDR3 length: 12 amino acids. The V gene lost 5 bases and the J gene lost 4 bases, with 6 bases spanning the gap. Germline loops: CDR1 MDHEN, CDR2 SYDVKM. This CDR3 is CASSRAGNTIYF. As DNA, the CDR3 is TGTGCCAGCAGTAGAGCCGGAAACACCATATATTTT.

V and J are TRBV30 and TRBJ1-2; D is unresolved. This CDR3 has 14 residues. Germline CDR1 is GTSNPN and CDR2 is SVGIG (reference sequence). The V gene lost 7 bases and the J gene lost 0 bases, with 15 bases spanning the gap. The DNA of the CDR3 is TGTGCCTCCAGGCTGCGTTCGACTAACTATGGCTACACCTTC. Its protein is CASRLRSTNYGYTF.

V is TRBV30 and J is TRBJ2-5; 8 bases fit TRBD1. The germline V gene has CDR1 GTSNPN and CDR2 SVGIG (reference sequence). The trim removed 3 bases at V and 6 bases at J, leaving 6 bases unmatched. The CDR3 covers 13 residues. CDR3: CAWSRGRQKTQYF. DNA for the CDR3: TGTGCCTGGAGCAGGGGGCGACAGAAGACCCAGTACTTC.

The chain has TRBV7-6 and TRBJ1-1, with a possible D match to TRBD1 (5 bases). CDR3 length: 18 amino acids. Germline-derived CDR1 and CDR2 are SGHVS and FNYEAQ. The V gene lost 0 bases and the J gene lost 0 bases, with 17 bases spanning the gap. The chain's CDR3 is CASSLALTGPFLNTEAFF. The CDR3 nucleotides read TGTGCCAGCAGCTTAGCGCTAACAGGCCCTTTTTTGAACACTGAAGCTTTCTTT.

This chain connects TRBV2 to TRBJ1-2; D is possibly TRBD1 (6 bases). CDR1 is SNHLY, CDR2 FYNNEI, per germline. V was shortened by 8 bases and J by 5 bases, with 12 bases between the two germline ends. There are 12 residues in the CDR3. The CDR3 loop is CASGGAPYGYTF. DNA for the CDR3: TGTGCCAGCGGGGGGGCTCCTTATGGCTACACCTTC.

As DNA, the CDR3 is TGTGCCAGCAGCCCTAAGCACACCGGGGAGCTGTTTTTT. Amino acid sequence: CASSPKHTGELFF. The rearrangement uses TRBV7-2 and TRBJ2-2; D not resolved. The CDR3 totals 13 residues. Germline lookup yields CDR1 SGHTA and CDR2 FQGNSA. V lost 5 bases and J lost 3, with 7 bases in between.

V gene TRBV7-8 combines with J gene TRBJ1-1, with no clear D. Germline lookup yields CDR1 SGHVS and CDR2 FQNEAQ. CDR3 size: 11 residues. V gave up 5 bases and J gave up 7 bases, with 8 bases separating them. CDR3 region: CASSPRVEAFF. In DNA, the CDR3 is TGTGCCAGCAGCCCGCGGGTTGAAGCTTTCTTT.

The V gene is TRBV14, the J gene TRBJ1-1; tentative D call: TRBD1 (5 bases). Germline values: CDR1 SGHDN, CDR2 FVKESK. Between the trimmed V and J ends, which lost 6 bases and 0 bases, there was a span of 14 bases. The CDR3 sequence is 15 residues long. The CDR3 reads CASSRAGLLNTEAFF. Written as DNA, the CDR3 is TGTGCCAGCAGTCGAGCGGGACTCCTGAACACTGAAGCTTTCTTT.

V is TRBV29-1 and J is TRBJ2-3; D unclear. V was shortened by 2 bases and J by 6 bases, with 9 bases between the two germline ends. The CDR3 runs to 12 residues. Germline V gene sequence: CDR1 SQVTM, CDR2 ANQGSEA. CDR3 DNA: TGCAGCGTTGAATATGCCGGGGATACGCAGTATTTT. This encodes CSVEYAGDTQYF.

The rearrangement joins TRBV11-2 to TRBJ1-1; a possible D gene is TRBD1 (5 bases). The CDR3 totals 13 residues. In germline, CDR1 is SGHAT, CDR2 FQNNGV. The germline V and J ends were trimmed by 5 bases and 7 bases, with 14 bases remaining between them. CDR3 sequence (DNA): TGTGCCAGCAGCCCGCAGGGAACGAATGAAGCTTTCTTT. Encoded protein: CASSPQGTNEAFF.

This rearrangement joins TRBV4-3 to TRBJ2-7, with a tentative D call TRBD1 (5 bases). V lost 0 bases and J 2 bases, leaving 14 bases between the germline ends. CDR3 length: 16 residues. Germline loops: CDR1 LGHNA, CDR2 YSLEER. The CDR3 coding sequence is TGCGCCAGCAGCCAAGAGCGGTCAGACAGCCCCTACGAGCAGTACTTC. Protein: CASSQERSDSPYEQYF.

Here the CDR3 reads CATSRQSTGKSGELFF. CDR3 coding DNA: TGTGCCACCAGCAGGCAATCGACAGGGAAGTCCGGGGAGCTGTTTTTT. The chain links TRBV15 to TRBJ2-2; TRBD1 matches at 7 bases. J gave up 6 bases and V 3 bases, and 10 bases lay outside the gene matches. Germline-derived CDR1 and CDR2 are LNHNV and YYDKDF (reference sequence). The CDR3 is made up of 16 amino acids.

This sequence joins TRBV4-3 and TRBJ1-2, with 7 bases identical to TRBD1. The germline V gene encodes CDR1 LGHNA and CDR2 YSLEER. Losses at the gene ends were 4 bases for V and 5 bases for J; bases not matched to a gene: 10. This CDR3 is built from 15 residues. The CDR3 reads CASSPGQEAIYGYTF. The DNA for the CDR3 is TGCGCCAGCAGCCCCGGACAGGAGGCTATTTATGGCTACACCTTC.

This chain joins TRBV7-8 and TRBJ2-7; 7 nucleotides agree with TRBD2. This CDR3 spans 15 amino acids. V trimming: 1 base; J trimming: 2 bases; junction bases outside the gene matches: 5. In germline, CDR1 is SGHVS, CDR2 FQNEAQ. CDR3 sequence reads: CASSLVGRGAYEQYF. For the CDR3, the DNA is TGTGCCAGCAGCTTAGTGGGTCGGGGGGCCTACGAGCAGTACTTC.

The chain recombines TRBV28 with TRBJ2-7; 8 bases align to TRBD1. CDR3 length: 13 residues. Germline assignment: CDR1 MDHEN and CDR2 SYDVKM. Germline trimming cut 6 bases from V and 4 bases from J; bases unmatched to any gene: 5. CDR3: CASRVGQEYEQYF. CDR3 bases: TGTGCCAGCAGGGTGGGACAGGAGTACGAGCAGTACTTC. Drawing the rest from reference TRBV28 and TRBJ2-7, the complete variable domain is DVKVTQSSRYLVKRTGEKVFLECVQDMDHENMFWYRQDPGLGLRLIYFSYDVKMKEKGDIPEGYSVSREKKERFSLILESASTNQTSMYLCASRVGQEYEQYFGPGTRLTVT.

The gene calls are TRBV4-3 and TRBJ2-5; 13 bases line up with TRBD2. V gave up 4 bases and J gave up 5 bases; unmatched junction bases: 4. The germline gives CDR1 LGHNA, CDR2 YSLEER. The CDR3 is 15 residues long. The CDR3 region is CASSRGLAGFETQYF. The DNA of the CDR3 is TGCGCCAGCAGCCGGGGACTAGCGGGGTTTGAGACCCAGTACTTC.

This chain links TRBV24-1 with TRBJ2-5; TRBD2 might be the D (6 bases). Germline assignment: CDR1 KGHDR and CDR2 SFDVKD. CDR3 length: 16 residues. Trimming shortened V by 0 bases and J by 7 bases, and 17 bases separated the two germline ends. The CDR3 sequence: CATSDLKGRDSGTQYF. The CDR3 DNA reads as TGTGCCACCAGTGATTTGAAGGGGCGGGACTCCGGGACCCAGTACTTC.

J is TRBJ2-2 and V is TRBV23-1; 9 positions match TRBD1. TRBV23-1 is flagged as an ORF with uncertain function. The V segment lost 2 bases and the J segment 0 bases; nucleotides outside the gene matches: 7. This CDR3 is built from 18 residues. The DNA of the CDR3 is TGCGCCAGCAGTCAAGTTAGACAGGGGGGCGCGAACACCGGGGAGCTGTTTTTT. It specifies CASSQVRQGGANTGELFF.

The chain joins TRBV4-2 to TRBJ1-4; TRBD1 matches at 7 bases. This CDR3 has 15 residues. Germline V gene lookup returns CDR1 LGHNA and CDR2 YNFKEQ. J was trimmed by 3 bases and V by 4 bases; bases with no gene match: 5. CDR3 sequence reads: CASSPTTGSNEKLFF. In DNA form, the CDR3 reads TGTGCCAGCAGCCCCACGACAGGGTCTAATGAAAAACTGTTTTTT.

V and J are TRBV7-2 and TRBJ1-1; a weak D match, TRBD1 (6 bases). V lost 6 bases and J lost 2, with 13 bases in between. This CDR3 is 14 amino acids long. Germline CDR1 and CDR2: SGHTA and FQGNSA. The CDR3 here is CASSYGQLNTEAFF. The CDR3 DNA reads as TGTGCCAGCAGTTACGGACAGTTAAACACTGAAGCTTTCTTT.